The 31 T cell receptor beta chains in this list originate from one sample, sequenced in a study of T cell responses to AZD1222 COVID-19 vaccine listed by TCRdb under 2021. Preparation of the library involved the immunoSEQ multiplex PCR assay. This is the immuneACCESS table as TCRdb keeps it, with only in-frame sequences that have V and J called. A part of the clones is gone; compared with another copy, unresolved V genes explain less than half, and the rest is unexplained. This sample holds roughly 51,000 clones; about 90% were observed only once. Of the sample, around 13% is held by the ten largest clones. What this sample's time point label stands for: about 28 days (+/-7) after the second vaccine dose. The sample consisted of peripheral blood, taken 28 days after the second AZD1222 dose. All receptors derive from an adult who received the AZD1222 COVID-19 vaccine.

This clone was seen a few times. The CDR3 loop is CASSLVPNNEQFF. The DNA for the CDR3 is TGTGCCAGCAGCTTAGTCCCAAACAATGAGCAGTTCTTC. The chain uses TRBV7-9 and TRBJ2-1; D is uncertain. Germline loops: CDR1 SEHNR, CDR2 FQNEAQ (reference sequence). The CDR3 contains 13 residues. V was shortened by 1 base and J by 5 bases, with 6 bases between the two germline ends.

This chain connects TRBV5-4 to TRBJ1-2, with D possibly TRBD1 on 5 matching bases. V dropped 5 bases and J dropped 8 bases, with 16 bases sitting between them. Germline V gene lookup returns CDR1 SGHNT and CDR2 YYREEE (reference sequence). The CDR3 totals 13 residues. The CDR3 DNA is TGTGCCAGCAGACCGCAGGGATTGCGGGGCTACACCTTC. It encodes CASRPQGLRGYTF.

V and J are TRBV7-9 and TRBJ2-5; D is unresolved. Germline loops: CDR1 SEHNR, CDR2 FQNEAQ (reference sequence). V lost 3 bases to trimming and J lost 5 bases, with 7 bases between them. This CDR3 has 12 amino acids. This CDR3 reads CASSFPGETQYF. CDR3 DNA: TGTGCCAGCAGCTTCCCCGGGGAGACCCAGTACTTC.

The CDR3 spells CASSFQAGSYEQYF. CDR3 in DNA: TGTGCCAGCAGCTTTCAAGCGGGATCCTACGAGCAGTACTTC. The chain has TRBV5-4 and TRBJ2-7; 7 bases align to TRBD2. Germline CDR1 and CDR2: SGHNT and YYREEE (reference sequence). With V trimmed by 2 bases and J by 1 base, 3 bases remained unmatched. CDR3 length equals 14 residues.

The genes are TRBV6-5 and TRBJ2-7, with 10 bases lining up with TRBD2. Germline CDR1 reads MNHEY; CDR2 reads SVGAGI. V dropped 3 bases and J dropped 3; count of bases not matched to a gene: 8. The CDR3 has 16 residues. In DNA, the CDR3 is TGTGCCAGCAGTTATCTAGTGAGCGGGAGGGTCTACGAGCAGTACTTC. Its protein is CASSYLVSGRVYEQYF.

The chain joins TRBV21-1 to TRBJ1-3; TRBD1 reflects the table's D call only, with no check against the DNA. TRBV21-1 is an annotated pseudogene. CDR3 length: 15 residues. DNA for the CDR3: TGTGCCAGCAGTGCCGGGACAGGGGACGGAAACACCATATATTTT. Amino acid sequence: CASSAGTGDGNTIYF.

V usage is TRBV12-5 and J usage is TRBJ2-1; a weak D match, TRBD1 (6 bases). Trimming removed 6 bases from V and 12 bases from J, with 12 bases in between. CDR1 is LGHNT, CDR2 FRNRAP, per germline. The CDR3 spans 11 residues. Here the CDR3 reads CASGGAGRQFF. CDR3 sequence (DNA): TGTGCTAGTGGGGGGGCAGGGAGGCAGTTCTTC.

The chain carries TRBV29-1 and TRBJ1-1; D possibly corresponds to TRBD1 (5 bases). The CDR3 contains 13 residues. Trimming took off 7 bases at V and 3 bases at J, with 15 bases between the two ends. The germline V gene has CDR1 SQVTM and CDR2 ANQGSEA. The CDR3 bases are TGCAGCGCTCGGGGGGGTGCTGACACTGAAGCTTTCTTT. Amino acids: CSARGGADTEAFF.

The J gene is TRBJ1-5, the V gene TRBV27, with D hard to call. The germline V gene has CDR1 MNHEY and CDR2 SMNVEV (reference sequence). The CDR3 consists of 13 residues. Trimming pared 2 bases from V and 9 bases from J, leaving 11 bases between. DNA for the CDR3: TGTGCCAGCAGTTTAGCTTCTTGGGGGCCCCAGCATTTT. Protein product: CASSLASWGPQHF.

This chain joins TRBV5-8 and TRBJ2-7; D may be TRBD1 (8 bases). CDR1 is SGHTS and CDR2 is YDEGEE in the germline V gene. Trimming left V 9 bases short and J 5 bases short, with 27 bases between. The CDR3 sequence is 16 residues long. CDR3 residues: CATRWGGRTGLNEQYF. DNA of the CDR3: TGTGCCACCCGCTGGGGGGGTAGGACAGGGCTCAACGAGCAGTACTTC.

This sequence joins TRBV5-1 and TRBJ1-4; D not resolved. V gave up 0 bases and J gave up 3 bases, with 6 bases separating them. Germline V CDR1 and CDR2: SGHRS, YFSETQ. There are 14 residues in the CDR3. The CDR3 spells CASSLDSPNEKLFF. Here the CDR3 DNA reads TGCGCCAGCAGCTTGGACAGCCCTAATGAAAAACTGTTTTTT.

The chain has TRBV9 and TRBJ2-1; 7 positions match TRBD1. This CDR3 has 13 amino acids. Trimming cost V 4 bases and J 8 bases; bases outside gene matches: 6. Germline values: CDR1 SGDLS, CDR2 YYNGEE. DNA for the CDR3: TGTGCCAGCAGCTCACACAGGGGTCATGAGCAGTTCTTC. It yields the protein CASSSHRGHEQFF.

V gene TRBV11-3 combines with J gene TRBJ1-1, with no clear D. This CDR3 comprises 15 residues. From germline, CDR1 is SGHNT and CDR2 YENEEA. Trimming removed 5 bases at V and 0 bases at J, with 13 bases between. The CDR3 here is CASSLGSTMNTEAFF. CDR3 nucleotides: TGTGCCAGCAGCCTCGGGAGCACCATGAACACTGAAGCTTTCTTT.

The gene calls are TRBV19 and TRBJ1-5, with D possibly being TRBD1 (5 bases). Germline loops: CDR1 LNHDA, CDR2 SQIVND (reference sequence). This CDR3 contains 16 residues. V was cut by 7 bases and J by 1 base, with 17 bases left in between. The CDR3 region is CASNSKGTVSNQPQHF. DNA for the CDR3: TGTGCCAGTAACTCAAAGGGGACGGTGAGCAATCAGCCCCAGCATTTT.

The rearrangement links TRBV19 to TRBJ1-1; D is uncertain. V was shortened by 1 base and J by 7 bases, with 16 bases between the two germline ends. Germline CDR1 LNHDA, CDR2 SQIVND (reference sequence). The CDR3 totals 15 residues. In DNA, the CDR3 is TGTGCCAGTAGTATAGTTGAACAGAAGACTAATGAAGCTTTCTTT. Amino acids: CASSIVEQKTNEAFF.

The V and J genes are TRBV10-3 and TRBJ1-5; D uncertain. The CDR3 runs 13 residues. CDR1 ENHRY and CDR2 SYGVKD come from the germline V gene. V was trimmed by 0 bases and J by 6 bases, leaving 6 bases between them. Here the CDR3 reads CAISESFGQPQHF. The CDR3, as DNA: TGTGCCATCAGTGAGTCGTTTGGTCAGCCCCAGCATTTT.

The chain's CDR3 is CATSAGTGYNQPQHF. CDR3 sequence (DNA): TGTGCCACCAGCGCCGGGACAGGTTACAATCAGCCCCAGCATTTT. The chain combines TRBV24-1 with TRBJ1-5; the match to TRBD1 covers 8 bases. Losses at the gene ends were 7 bases for V and 3 bases for J; bases not matched to a gene: 7. This CDR3 is 15 amino acids long. Germline V CDR1 and CDR2: KGHDR, SFDVKD.

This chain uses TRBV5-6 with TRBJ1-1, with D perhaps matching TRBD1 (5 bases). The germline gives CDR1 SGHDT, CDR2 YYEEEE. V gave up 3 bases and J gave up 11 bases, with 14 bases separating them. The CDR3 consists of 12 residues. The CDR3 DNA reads TGTGCCAGCAGCTGGGGAAGGGGTCGGGCTTTCTTT. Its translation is CASSWGRGRAFF.

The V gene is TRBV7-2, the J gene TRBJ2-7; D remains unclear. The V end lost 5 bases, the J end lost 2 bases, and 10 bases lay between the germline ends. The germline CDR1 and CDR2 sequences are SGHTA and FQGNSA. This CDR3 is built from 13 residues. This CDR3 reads CASSLHQTYEQYF. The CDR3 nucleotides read TGTGCCAGCAGCCTCCACCAGACCTACGAGCAGTACTTC.

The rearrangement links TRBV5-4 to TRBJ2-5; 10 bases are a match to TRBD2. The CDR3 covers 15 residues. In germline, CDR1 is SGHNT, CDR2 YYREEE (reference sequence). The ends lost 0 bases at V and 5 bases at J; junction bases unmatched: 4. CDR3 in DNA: TGTGCCAGCAGCTTGGAGCGGGAGGGCGGGGAGACCCAGTACTTC. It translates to CASSLEREGGETQYF.

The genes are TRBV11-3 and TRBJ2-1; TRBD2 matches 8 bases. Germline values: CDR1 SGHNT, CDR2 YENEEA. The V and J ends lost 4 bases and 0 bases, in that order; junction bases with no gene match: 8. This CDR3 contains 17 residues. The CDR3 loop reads CASSSPSGTSSYNEQFF. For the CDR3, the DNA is TGTGCCAGCAGCTCCCCCTCCGGGACTAGCTCCTACAATGAGCAGTTCTTC.

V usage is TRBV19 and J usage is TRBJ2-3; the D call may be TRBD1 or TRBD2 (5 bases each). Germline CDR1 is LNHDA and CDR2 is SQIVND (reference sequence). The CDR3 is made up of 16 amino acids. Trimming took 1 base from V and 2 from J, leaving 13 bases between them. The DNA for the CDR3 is TGTGCCAGTAGTATAGGCCCCCCAGGGACCACAGATACGCAGTATTTT. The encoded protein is CASSIGPPGTTDTQYF.

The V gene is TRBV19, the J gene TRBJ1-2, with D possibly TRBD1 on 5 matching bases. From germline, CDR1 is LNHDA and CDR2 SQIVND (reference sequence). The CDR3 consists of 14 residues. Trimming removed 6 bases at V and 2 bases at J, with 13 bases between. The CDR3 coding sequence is TGTGCCAGTAGAAAAGGGCCAGGGAACTATGGCTACACCTTC. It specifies CASRKGPGNYGYTF.

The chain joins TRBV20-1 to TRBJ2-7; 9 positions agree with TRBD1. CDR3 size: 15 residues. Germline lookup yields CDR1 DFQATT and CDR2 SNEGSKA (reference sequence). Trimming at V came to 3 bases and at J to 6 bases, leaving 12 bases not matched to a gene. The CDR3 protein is CSASGQGLPSREQYF. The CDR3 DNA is TGCAGTGCTAGTGGACAGGGGCTACCTTCCCGCGAGCAGTACTTC.

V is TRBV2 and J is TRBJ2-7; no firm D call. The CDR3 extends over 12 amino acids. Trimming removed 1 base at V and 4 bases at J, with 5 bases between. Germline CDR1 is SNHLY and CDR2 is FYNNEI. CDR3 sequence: CASSEVYYEQYF. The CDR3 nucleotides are TGTGCCAGCAGTGAAGTGTATTACGAGCAGTACTTC.

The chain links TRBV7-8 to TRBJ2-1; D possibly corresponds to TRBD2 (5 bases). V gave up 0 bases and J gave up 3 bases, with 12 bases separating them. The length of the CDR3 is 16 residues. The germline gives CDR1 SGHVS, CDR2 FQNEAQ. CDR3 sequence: CASSLARAGRYNEQFF. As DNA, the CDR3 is TGTGCCAGCAGCTTAGCGAGGGCTGGTCGCTACAATGAGCAGTTCTTC.

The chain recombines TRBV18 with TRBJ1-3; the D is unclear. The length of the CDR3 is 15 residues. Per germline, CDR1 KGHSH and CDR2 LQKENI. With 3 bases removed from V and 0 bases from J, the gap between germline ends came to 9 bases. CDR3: CASSPRALSGNTIYF. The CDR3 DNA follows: TGTGCCAGCTCACCGAGGGCCCTCTCTGGAAACACCATATATTTT.

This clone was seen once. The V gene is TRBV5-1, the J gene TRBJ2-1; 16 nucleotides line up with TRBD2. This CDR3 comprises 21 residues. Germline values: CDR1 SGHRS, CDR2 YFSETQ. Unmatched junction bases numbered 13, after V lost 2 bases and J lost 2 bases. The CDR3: CASSFVAGTSGRARAYNEQFF. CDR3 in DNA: TGCGCCAGCAGCTTCGTTGCCGGGACTAGCGGGAGGGCCCGGGCCTACAATGAGCAGTTCTTC.

DNA for the CDR3: TGTGCCAGTAGTCCCATGACAGGGGGCGAATCTTCAGCTTTCTTT. Protein: CASSPMTGGESSAFF. The V and J genes are TRBV19 and TRBJ1-1; TRBD1 matches at 10 bases. Germline CDR1 and CDR2: LNHDA and SQIVND (reference sequence). CDR3 length equals 15 residues. J gave up 10 bases and V 5 bases, and 13 bases lay outside the gene matches. Filled out from reference TRBV19 and TRBJ1-1, the complete variable domain reads DGGITQSPKYLFRKEGQNVTLSCEQNLNHDAMYWYRQDPGQGLRLIYYSQIVNDFQKGDIAEGYSVSREKKESFPLTVTSAQKNPTAFYLCASSPMTGGESSAFFGQGTRLTVV.

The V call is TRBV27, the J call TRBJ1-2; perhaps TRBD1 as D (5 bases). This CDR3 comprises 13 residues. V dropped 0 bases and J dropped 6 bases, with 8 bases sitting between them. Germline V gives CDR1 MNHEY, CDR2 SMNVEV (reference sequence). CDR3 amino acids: CASSLSRQNGYTF. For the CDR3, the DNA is TGTGCCAGCAGTTTATCAAGACAGAATGGCTACACCTTC.

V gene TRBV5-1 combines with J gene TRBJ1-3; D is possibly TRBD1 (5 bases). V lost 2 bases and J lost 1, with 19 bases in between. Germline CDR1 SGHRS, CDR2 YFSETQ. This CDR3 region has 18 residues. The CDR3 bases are TGCGCCAGCAGCTTTCTCGGGGGTCAGATGGGTTCTGGAAACACCATATATTTT. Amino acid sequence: CASSFLGGQMGSGNTIYF.